This T cell receptor (beta chain) was retrieved from a study of a mutant IDH1 vaccine in newly diagnosed glioma. Across the study: During weeks 1, 3, 5, 7, 11, 15, 19 and 23, patients received eight vaccinations. Patients received vaccination from 4-6 weeks after radiotherapy alone, or with temozolomide cycles.

Specified time point: week 11, during vaccination. Vaccine doses each comprised 300 ug of mutant IDH1 20-mer peptide, with topical imiquimod. As for this clone: Its specificity is unknown.

Measured with immunoSEQ multiplex PCR; TCRdb has only the in-frame clones, and not every one. This sample yields about 24,000 clones, of which around 80% are seen a single time; approximately 8% belongs to the top ten. Study-wide findings and caveats: Variations in leading peripheral T cell clonotypes appeared to have no connection with pseudoprogression.

Trimming pared 5 bases from V and 0 bases from J, leaving 16 bases between. Germline CDR1 reads MNHEY; CDR2 reads SMNVEV (reference sequence). This CDR3 has 16 amino acids. The material sequenced was PBMCs, taken from a glioma patient whose treatment included an IDH1 peptide vaccine. This sequence originates from a man aged 40-55 years with glioma. The chain carries TRBV27 and TRBJ1-1; weak D call: TRBD1 (5 bases). The CDR3 nucleotides read TGTGCCAGCAGTCCCCAGGACACCTATTTGAACACTGAAGCTTTCTTT. It encodes CASSPQDTYLNTEAFF.